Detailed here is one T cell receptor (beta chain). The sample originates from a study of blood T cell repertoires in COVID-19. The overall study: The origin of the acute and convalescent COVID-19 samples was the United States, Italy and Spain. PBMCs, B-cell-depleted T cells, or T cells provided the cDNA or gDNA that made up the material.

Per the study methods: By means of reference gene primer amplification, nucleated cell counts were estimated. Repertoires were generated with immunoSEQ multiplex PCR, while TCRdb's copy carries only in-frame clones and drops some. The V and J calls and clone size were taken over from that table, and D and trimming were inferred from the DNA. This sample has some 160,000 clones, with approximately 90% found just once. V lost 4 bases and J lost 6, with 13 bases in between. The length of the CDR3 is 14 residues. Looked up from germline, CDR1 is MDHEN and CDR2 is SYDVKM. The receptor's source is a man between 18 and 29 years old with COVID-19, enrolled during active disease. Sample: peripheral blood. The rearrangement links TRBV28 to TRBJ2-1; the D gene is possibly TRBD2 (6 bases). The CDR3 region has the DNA TGTGCCAGCAGTTCCCCGGGACTCCTCAATGAGCAGTTCTTC. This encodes CASSSPGLLNEQFF.